The 9 T cell receptor beta chains in this list originate from one sample, sequenced in a study of shared clonotypes between healthy human individuals. Sequencing used immunoSEQ multiplex PCR; TCRdb keeps in-frame clones, though not all of them. The sample carries 2,500,000 or so clones, more than 85% recorded once. Sequencing was performed on naive CD4+ T cells from PBMCs. Indicated subset: CD45RA+ positively selected. The receptors here all came from a man aged 18 to 30 in good health. Some clones in this sample may be carry-over from other donors' samples.

This chain joins TRBV19 and TRBJ2-1, with 14 bases fitting TRBD2. J was trimmed by 13 bases and V by 7 bases; bases with no gene match: 9. The CDR3 consists of 14 residues. Germline loops: CDR1 LNHDA, CDR2 SQIVND (reference sequence). CDR3 bases: TGTGCCAGTACCGGGACTAGCGGGAGCCTTACTCAGTTCTTC. This sequence encodes CASTGTSGSLTQFF.

V usage is TRBV7-3 and J usage is TRBJ2-3; TRBD1 might be the D (5 bases). V was shortened by 3 bases and J by 2 bases, with 9 bases between the two germline ends. CDR3 length: 14 residues. The germline gives CDR1 SGHTA, CDR2 FQGTGA. The CDR3 DNA sequence: TGTGCCAGCAGCTTGGGGCGGAACACAGATACGCAGTATTTT. This gives the protein CASSLGRNTDTQYF.

In this sample, this clone turned up a few times. The J gene is TRBJ1-1, the V gene TRBV28; D is possibly TRBD1 (6 bases). Trimming removed 3 bases from V and 10 bases from J, with 15 bases in between. This CDR3 is 13 amino acids long. CDR1 is MDHEN and CDR2 is SYDVKM in the germline V gene. CDR3 loop: CASSFGGQPRAFF. For the CDR3, the DNA is TGTGCCAGCAGTTTTGGCGGACAGCCCAGAGCTTTCTTT.

V usage is TRBV14 and J usage is TRBJ2-7; 7 bases line up with TRBD1. The CDR3 runs 14 residues. Per germline, CDR1 SGHDN and CDR2 FVKESK. After removal of 5 bases from V and 2 bases from J, the junction contained 6 bases not matched to a gene. CDR3 bases: TGTGCCAGCAGCAACCGGGACAGAACCTACGAGCAGTACTTC. Translated: CASSNRDRTYEQYF.

The rearrangement joins TRBV6-1 to TRBJ1-2; tentatively, D is TRBD1 (6 bases). The CDR3 is made up of 14 amino acids. Trimming took 7 bases from V and 6 from J, leaving 18 bases between them. Germline-derived CDR1 and CDR2 are MNHNS and SASEGT. CDR3 sequence reads: CASTPDRRDHGYTF. CDR3 nucleotides: TGTGCCAGCACCCCGGACAGAAGAGATCATGGCTACACCTTC.

V gene TRBV9 combines with J gene TRBJ2-5; no clear D. The CDR3 length is 14 residues. V was trimmed by 2 bases and J by 5 bases, leaving 13 bases between them. Germline loops: CDR1 SGDLS, CDR2 YYNGEE. CDR3 coding DNA: TGTGCCAGCAGCGTGGCAGCATTTAGTGAGACCCAGTACTTC. It yields the protein CASSVAAFSETQYF. The whole variable domain, filled in from reference TRBV9 and TRBJ2-5, reads DSGVTQTPKHLITATGQRVTLRCSPRSGDLSVYWYQQSLDQGLQFLIQYYNGEERAKGNILERFSAQQFPDLHSELNLSSLELGDSALYFCASSVAAFSETQYFGPGTRLLVL.

This sequence joins TRBV27 and TRBJ2-1; 8 nucleotides agree with TRBD2. V lost 3 bases, J lost 10 bases, and 11 bases stayed unmatched. This CDR3 is 15 amino acids long. Germline CDR1 is MNHEY and CDR2 is SMNVEV (reference sequence). CDR3 residues: CASSFGLAGGREQFF. The DNA for the CDR3 is TGTGCCAGCAGTTTTGGGCTAGCGGGTGGCCGCGAGCAGTTCTTC.

The chain carries TRBV7-8 and TRBJ2-1; 14 bases are shared with TRBD2. CDR3 length equals 14 residues. Trimming cost V 5 bases and J 9 bases; bases outside gene matches: 3. The germline CDR1 and CDR2 sequences are SGHVS and FQNEAQ. The DNA of the CDR3 is TGTGCCAGCAGCCCGGGACTAGCGGGAGCTGAGCAGTTCTTC. Its protein is CASSPGLAGAEQFF.

The chain uses TRBV28 and TRBJ2-7; D is perhaps TRBD2 (6 bases). V shed 7 bases and J shed 2 bases, with 18 bases lying between them. The germline CDR1 and CDR2 sequences are MDHEN and SYDVKM. There are 15 residues in the CDR3. CDR3 loop: CASMEYSGSAYEQYF. For the CDR3, the DNA is TGTGCCAGCATGGAGTACAGCGGGTCCGCCTACGAGCAGTACTTC.